The following is a T cell receptor beta chain sequence with its context. No antigen is known for it. V was shortened by 7 bases and J by 6 bases, with 6 bases between the two germline ends. The germline gives CDR1 SNHLY, CDR2 FYNNEI. This CDR3 is built from 11 residues. The data were taken from a study of post-analysis software for immune sequencing data. As for the study in general: In terms of disease course, relapsing-remitting, secondary progressive and progressive-relapsing multiple sclerosis were included.

Study-level results: Relative to controls, patients had a few TRBV segments at higher frequency, with TRBV5-6, TRBV5-1 and TRBV20-1 among these. When the samples were clustered directly with F measure, those that had been prepared in the same batch showed strong co-clustering.

Each TCR beta cDNA library carried unique molecular identifiers. TCRdb called the PCR reads again in MiXCR, with one record for every CDR3 protein. The repertoire holds hundreds of thousands of distinct CDR3 sequences, with about 27% as singletons. The J gene is TRBJ2-2, the V gene TRBV2; D unclear. The source material was blood. The origin of this receptor is a girl between 10 and 17 years old with multiple sclerosis. The CDR3 here is CASTKAGELFF. The CDR3 DNA reads TGTGCCAGCACCAAAGCCGGGGAGCTGTTTTTT.